The entry below gives a single T cell receptor beta chain sequence along with its context. Its antigen is as yet unknown. Germline V gives CDR1 MDHEN, CDR2 SYDVKM. The CDR3 loop spans 12 amino acids. The V gene lost 6 bases and the J gene lost 7 bases, with 13 bases spanning the gap. The data were obtained in a study of shared clonotypes between healthy human individuals. Findings and limits, study-wide: Several donors held about 5% of naive CD4 clonotypes in common. Blood was the only sampled material, and tissue repertoires likely differ.

Terminally differentiated effector memory CD45RA+ cells were excluded by CCR7 positive selection of CD45RO-negative cells. There were only Caucasian adults among the donors, and all lived in Nashville, Tennessee. Source study methods: ImmunoSEQ sequences covered only the junction and lacked quality scores; filtering therefore differed. The repertoire was sequenced with immunoSEQ multiplex PCR; TCRdb's copy has only in-frame clones and lacks some. V and J calls and clone size come straight from that table; D and trimming were deduced from the DNA. Here the sample spans about 2.1 million clones, about 94% being singletons.

Sequencing used naive CD8+ T cells from PBMCs. The chain recombines TRBV28 with TRBJ2-7, with D perhaps TRBD1 or TRBD2 (5 bases each). The clonotype originates from a man younger than 30 in good health. Some clones in this sample may be carry-over from other donors' samples. The CDR3 loop is CASSGAYREQYF. DNA of the CDR3: TGTGCCAGCAGCGGGGCCTATCGGGAGCAGTACTTC.